The 8 T cell receptor beta chains below come from one sample, sequenced in a study of blood T cell repertoires in COVID-19 (dated by TCRdb to about 2020). The library came from the immunoSEQ multiplex PCR assay. The clones in this table, taken by TCRdb from immuneACCESS, are in-frame only. Not every clone is retained; where verified, under half of the shortfall comes from an unresolved V gene, and the cause of the rest is unknown. The sample has under 55,000 clones on record, roughly nine tenths of them singletons. Approximately 4% of the sample is taken by the ten largest. The sample consisted of peripheral blood. The source is a human donor in a cohort sampled during active COVID-19.

The chain carries TRBV6-6 and TRBJ2-7, with 7 bases lining up with TRBD1. This CDR3 region has 12 residues. CDR1 and CDR2 (germline): MNHNY, SVGAGI (reference sequence). The trim removed 4 bases at V and 4 bases at J, leaving 1 base unmatched. CDR3 nucleotides: TGTGCCAGCAGTTGGACAGGATACGAGCAGTACGTC. Its translation is CASSWTGYEQYV.

This chain uses TRBV13 with TRBJ2-4; the match to TRBD2 covers 14 bases. The length of the CDR3 is 18 residues. The germline V gene has CDR1 PRHDT and CDR2 FYEKMQ (reference sequence). Germline trimming cut 2 bases from V and 9 bases from J; bases unmatched to any gene: 12. CDR3 nucleotide sequence: TGTGCCAGCAGCTTAAGGGCGGGGACTAGCGGGAGAGGGGGCATTCAGTACTTC. Residues: CASSLRAGTSGRGGIQYF.

This rearrangement joins TRBV7-2 to TRBJ1-2; TRBD1 matches at 8 bases. This CDR3 comprises 15 residues. CDR1 SGHTA and CDR2 FQGNSA come from the germline V gene. V shed 0 bases and J 4 bases; nucleotides not matched to a gene: 4. The CDR3, as DNA: TGTGCCAGCAGCTTAGCTGTGACAGGGGTCTATGGCTACACCTTC. Protein: CASSLAVTGVYGYTF.

This chain joins TRBV7-9 and TRBJ2-7; 9 bases agree with TRBD1. V trimming: 1 base; J trimming: 7 bases; junction bases outside the gene matches: 2. There are 13 residues in the CDR3. Per the germline V gene, CDR1 is SEHNR and CDR2 is FQNEAQ (reference sequence). CDR3 in DNA: TGTGCCAGCAGCTTAGGGGACAGGGTGGAGCAGTACGTC. Translation: CASSLGDRVEQYV.

The V gene is TRBV7-2, the J gene TRBJ2-6; 8 bases agree with TRBD2. The CDR3 is made up of 15 amino acids. V lost 5 bases and J lost 2; bases outside the gene matches: 2. Germline assignment: CDR1 SGHTA and CDR2 FQGNSA. The CDR3 loop is CASSLGRAGANVLTF. The CDR3 DNA reads TGTGCCAGCAGCCTCGGGAGGGCTGGGGCCAACGTCCTGACTTTC.

The chain joins TRBV6-1 to TRBJ2-7; TRBD2 agrees at 7 bases. The CDR3 spans 15 residues. Germline values: CDR1 MNHNS, CDR2 SASEGT. The J segment lost 2 bases and the V segment lost 2 bases, leaving 6 bases of the junction unmatched. CDR3 sequence reads: CASSEREGITYEQYF. In DNA form, the CDR3 reads TGTGCCAGCAGTGAAAGGGAGGGTATCACCTACGAGCAGTACTTC.

The rearrangement links TRBV11-2 to TRBJ2-7, with 10 bases identical to TRBD2. This CDR3 comprises 15 residues. Trimming at V came to 5 bases and at J to 6 bases, leaving 10 bases not matched to a gene. Germline-derived CDR1 and CDR2 are SGHAT and FQNNGV. This CDR3 is CASSQTASGSREQYV. In DNA form, the CDR3 reads TGTGCCAGCAGCCAAACCGCTAGCGGGAGTCGCGAGCAGTACGTC.

V gene TRBV15 combines with J gene TRBJ1-5; tentatively, D is TRBD1 (5 bases). Per germline, CDR1 LNHNV and CDR2 YYDKDF (reference sequence). This CDR3 region has 15 residues. V was clipped by 6 bases and J by 4 bases, with 16 bases between them. The CDR3: CATSRITGANQPQHF. The DNA for the CDR3 is TGTGCCACCAGTAGGATAACAGGAGCAAATCAGCCCCAGCATTTT.